One sample yielded the 29 T cell receptor beta chains listed below, sequenced in a study of blood T cell repertoires in COVID-19. The data were produced by immunoSEQ multiplex PCR, yet TCRdb's version contains in-frame clones alone and is incomplete. The sample has about 440,000 clones; around 90% are singletons. Sequencing was done on a sample of PBMCs or T cells enriched from blood (not recorded which). The receptor set was obtained from a woman aged 18-29 years with acute COVID-19.

The chain uses TRBV7-2 and TRBJ1-5; D not certain. With 2 bases removed from V and 3 bases from J, the gap between germline ends came to 11 bases. The V gene's germline CDR1 is SGHTA and CDR2 FQGNSA. This CDR3 comprises 15 residues. CDR3 nucleotide sequence: TGTGCCAGCAGCTTAATCGCTCGGTACAATCAGCCCCAGCATTTT. Residues: CASSLIARYNQPQHF.

This sequence joins TRBV10-3 and TRBJ2-3; 9 bases align to TRBD2. CDR3 length: 13 amino acids. CDR1 is ENHRY, CDR2 SYGVKD, per germline. V shed 8 bases and J 4 bases; nucleotides not matched to a gene: 4. The CDR3 spells CAIRAGGPDTQYF. The CDR3 DNA follows: TGTGCCATCCGCGCGGGGGGGCCAGATACGCAGTATTTT.

The chain is built from TRBV27 and TRBJ2-5; D is unclear. Trimming cost V 5 bases and J 2 bases, with 15 bases left between them. The CDR3 is 15 amino acids. The germline V gene has CDR1 MNHEY and CDR2 SMNVEV (reference sequence). The CDR3: CASSHIRGRQETQYF. The CDR3 bases are TGTGCCAGCAGTCATATAAGAGGTAGACAAGAGACCCAGTACTTC.

This sequence joins TRBV7-8 and TRBJ2-1; 14 bases are shared with TRBD2. Germline CDR1 SGHVS, CDR2 FQNEAQ. The CDR3 loop spans 19 amino acids. With V trimmed by 0 bases and J by 1 base, 5 bases remained unmatched. The CDR3 bases are TGTGCCAGCAGCTTAGCGGGGACTAGCGGGAGTTGGTCCTACAATGAGCAGTTCTTC. It specifies CASSLAGTSGSWSYNEQFF.

This chain links TRBV29-1 with TRBJ2-1; D not certain. The V and J ends lost 3 bases and 7 bases respectively, with 7 bases between them. This CDR3 contains 11 residues. CDR1 SQVTM and CDR2 ANQGSEA come from the germline V gene. The CDR3 sequence is CSVESSNEQFF. The CDR3 DNA follows: TGCAGCGTTGAGTCCTCGAATGAGCAGTTCTTC.

This chain uses TRBV7-9 with TRBJ2-5; TRBD2 matches at 8 bases. CDR1 and CDR2 from the germline V gene are SEHNR and FQNEAQ (reference sequence). The CDR3 is 16 amino acids. V shed 7 bases and J 5 bases; nucleotides not matched to a gene: 15. This CDR3 is CASTGGLAGIMETQYF. CDR3 DNA sequence: TGTGCCAGCACGGGAGGTTTAGCGGGAATAATGGAGACCCAGTACTTC.

The CDR3: CASSLARAGDTQYF. DNA for the CDR3: TGTGCCAGCAGCTTAGCCAGGGCTGGGGATACGCAGTATTTT. V is TRBV11-2 and J is TRBJ2-3, with D possibly matching TRBD1 (5 bases). The CDR3 has 14 amino acids. Germline CDR1 reads SGHAT; CDR2 reads FQNNGV. V was cut by 1 base and J by 6 bases, with 11 bases left in between.

This clone was counted a few times. The genes are TRBV3-1 (or the pseudogene TRBV3-2) and TRBJ2-1; TRBD1 aligns across 8 bases. CDR3 length: 17 amino acids. Germline-derived CDR1 and CDR2 are LGHDT and YNNKEL (reference sequence). V was clipped by 7 bases and J by 6 bases; unmatched bases: 17. The CDR3 region has the DNA TGTGCCAGCAATGGAGGGACAGGCGATCCCCTGGGCAATGAGCAGTTCTTC. Amino acids: CASNGGTGDPLGNEQFF.

The CDR3 sequence: CASSERRGNTEAFF. In DNA, the CDR3 is TGTGCCAGCAGTGAACGCAGGGGAAACACTGAAGCTTTCTTT. The chain employs TRBV2 and TRBJ1-1, with D possibly matching TRBD1 (6 bases). This CDR3 has 14 residues. Germline V lookup: CDR1 SNHLY, CDR2 FYNNEI. Trimming left V 2 bases short and J 2 bases short, with 9 bases between.

This clone was counted a single time. The rearrangement links TRBV7-2 to TRBJ1-5; the D is unclear. The CDR3 contains 14 residues. Germline V CDR1 and CDR2: SGHTA, FQGNSA. Trimming shortened V by 5 bases and J by 5 bases, and 13 bases separated the two germline ends. CDR3 region: CASSLLHGDQPQHF. The CDR3 nucleotides are TGTGCCAGCAGCCTGCTACACGGGGATCAGCCCCAGCATTTT.

CDR3 in DNA: TGTGCCAGTAGTATGAGGGATAGCAATCAGCCCCAGCATTTT. Encoded protein: CASSMRDSNQPQHF. V and J are TRBV19 and TRBJ1-5; unclear D gene. Looked up from germline, CDR1 is LNHDA and CDR2 is SQIVND (reference sequence). V was pared by 3 bases and J by 0 bases, with 6 bases between. The CDR3 consists of 14 residues.

To note about this clone: Other nucleotide sequences from this sample produce the same CDR3. This rearrangement joins TRBV5-1 to TRBJ1-1, with D hard to call. CDR1 is SGHRS, CDR2 YFSETQ, per germline. V was trimmed by 0 bases and J by 1 base, leaving 7 bases between them. This CDR3 is built from 14 residues. CDR3 loop: CASSLVGGNTEAFF. CDR3 coding DNA: TGCGCCAGCAGCTTGGTCGGCGGGAACACTGAAGCTTTCTTT.

This clone has more than one count but fewer than ten. This sequence joins TRBV6-1 and TRBJ1-6; D ambiguous. V was pared by 2 bases and J by 4 bases, with 12 bases between. This CDR3 is built from 16 residues. Per germline, CDR1 MNHNS and CDR2 SASEGT. The CDR3 nucleotides are TGTGCCAGCAGTGAAATGGAACCCGGGTATAATTCACCCCTCCACTTT. It yields the protein CASSEMEPGYNSPLHF.

The rearrangement joins TRBV2 to TRBJ1-1; D is perhaps TRBD1 (5 bases). The germline V gene encodes CDR1 SNHLY and CDR2 FYNNEI. This CDR3 spans 13 amino acids. The V end lost 7 bases, the J end lost 7 bases, and 16 bases lay between the germline ends. The DNA of the CDR3 is TGTGCCAGCACCGCCGGGGGAGACATTGAAGCTTTCTTT. This codes for CASTAGGDIEAFF.

The genes are TRBV7-6 and TRBJ2-1; TRBD2 matches 12 bases. Germline V gene lookup returns CDR1 SGHVS and CDR2 FNYEAQ. J lost 5 bases, V lost 1 base, and 9 bases had no gene match. CDR3 length equals 18 residues. The CDR3 nucleotides read TGTGCCAGCAGCTTAGGGCTAGCGGGGGGGATAACACACAATGAGCAGTTCTTC. Its protein product is CASSLGLAGGITHNEQFF.

V is TRBV11-3 and J is TRBJ2-7, with 7 nucleotides matching TRBD2. Germline trimming cut 2 bases from V and 6 bases from J; bases unmatched to any gene: 7. CDR1 and CDR2 from the germline V gene are SGHNT and YENEEA. This CDR3 is 14 amino acids long. CDR3 loop: CASSLSPGGGEQYF. The CDR3 DNA reads as TGTGCCAGCAGCTTATCCCCGGGAGGAGGCGAGCAGTACTTC.

V is TRBV7-9 and J is TRBJ1-3, with D perhaps TRBD1 (6 bases). Trimming took off 5 bases at V and 3 bases at J, with 23 bases between the two ends. The CDR3 totals 18 residues. In germline, CDR1 is SEHNR, CDR2 FQNEAQ (reference sequence). CDR3 DNA sequence: TGTGCCAGCAGCCAACCCGCGGGGGCCCTAGGGAATGGAAACACCATATATTTT. This gives the protein CASSQPAGALGNGNTIYF.

The chain combines TRBV5-1 with TRBJ2-5; possibly TRBD1 for D (6 bases). The V end lost 0 bases, the J end lost 4 bases, and 10 bases lay between the germline ends. Germline CDR1 reads SGHRS; CDR2 reads YFSETQ. The CDR3 is made up of 14 amino acids. CDR3 protein: CASSLVSGAETQYF. The DNA of the CDR3 is TGCGCCAGCAGCTTGGTTTCAGGGGCAGAGACCCAGTACTTC.

The gene calls are TRBV7-2 and TRBJ2-6, with 7 bases lining up with TRBD2. The ends lost 4 bases at V and 1 base at J; junction bases unmatched: 7. CDR1 SGHTA and CDR2 FQGNSA come from the germline V gene. CDR3 size: 17 residues. The CDR3 reads CASSYDQAGSGANVLTF. In DNA, the CDR3 is TGTGCCAGCAGCTACGACCAAGCGGGGTCTGGGGCCAACGTCCTGACTTTC.

The chain has TRBV15 and TRBJ2-7, with 7 bases identical to TRBD1. The CDR3 is made up of 15 amino acids. V shed 6 bases and J 5 bases; nucleotides not matched to a gene: 13. Germline CDR1 reads LNHNV; CDR2 reads YYDKDF (reference sequence). The CDR3 DNA reads TGTGCCACCAGTCGCGCCCAGGGGGTCAGGAACGAGCAGTACTTC. It specifies CATSRAQGVRNEQYF.

The rearrangement uses TRBV5-1 and TRBJ2-7, with unresolved D. V was trimmed by 0 bases and J by 2 bases, leaving 9 bases between them. The CDR3 consists of 14 residues. Germline assignment: CDR1 SGHRS and CDR2 YFSETQ. Here the CDR3 reads CASSLGQNPYEQYF. The CDR3 DNA reads as TGCGCCAGCAGCTTGGGGCAGAACCCCTACGAGCAGTACTTC.

The J gene is TRBJ1-2, the V gene TRBV24-1; TRBD1 matches 11 bases. The CDR3 totals 15 residues. J was trimmed by 7 bases and V by 5 bases; bases with no gene match: 8. Germline CDR1 is KGHDR and CDR2 is SFDVKD. CDR3 nucleotide sequence: TGTGCCACCAGTGCCGCCGGGACAGGGGGAAGTGGCTACACCTTC. This sequence encodes CATSAAGTGGSGYTF.

This chain links TRBV30 with TRBJ1-1; D may be TRBD1 (5 bases). There are 15 residues in the CDR3. Germline CDR1 reads GTSNPN; CDR2 reads SVGIG (reference sequence). V lost 1 base, J lost 2 bases, and 14 bases lay in between. As DNA, the CDR3 is TGTGCCTGGAGTGCGTACCGGGACTTAAACACTGAAGCTTTCTTT. This codes for CAWSAYRDLNTEAFF.

V and J are TRBV7-9 and TRBJ2-2, with D unresolved. There are 13 residues in the CDR3. V shed 2 bases and J shed 5 bases, with 6 bases lying between them. Germline CDR1 is SEHNR and CDR2 is FQNEAQ (reference sequence). The CDR3 DNA sequence: TGTGCCAGCAGCTTATGGGCAACCGGGGAGCTGTTTTTT. It yields the protein CASSLWATGELFF.

This chain joins TRBV5-4 and TRBJ1-3, with 9 positions matching TRBD1. The CDR3 consists of 15 residues. CDR1 SGHNT and CDR2 YYREEE come from the germline V gene (reference sequence). The V gene end was trimmed by 4 bases and the J gene end by 2 bases; junction bases not matched to a gene: 4. In DNA form, the CDR3 reads TGTGCCAGCAGCGCGGACAGGGGCCCTGGAAACACCATATATTTT. Translated, it gives CASSADRGPGNTIYF.

In regard to this clone: The germline gene is not matched at one end of the junction; a read error may be the cause. CDR3: CASSLGLDQPQHF. CDR3 in DNA: TGTGCTAGCAGCTTAGGGCTTGATCAGCCCCAGCATTTT. V and J are TRBV7-7 and TRBJ1-5, with unresolved D. The CDR3 covers 13 residues. Germline V gene sequence: CDR1 SSHAT, CDR2 FNYEAQ (reference sequence).

The chain employs TRBV3-1 (or the pseudogene TRBV3-2) and TRBJ2-7; D unresolved. Trimming took off 1 base at V and 5 bases at J, with 18 bases between the two ends. Per the germline V gene, CDR1 is LGHDT and CDR2 is YNNKEL (reference sequence). CDR3 length equals 16 residues. This chain's CDR3 is CASSQVGGYFFHEQYF. In DNA form, the CDR3 reads TGTGCCAGCAGCCAAGTAGGCGGATACTTCTTCCACGAGCAGTACTTC.

This chain connects TRBV30 to TRBJ2-5, with D possibly matching TRBD2 (6 bases). CDR1 is GTSNPN and CDR2 is SVGIG in the germline V gene (reference sequence). The CDR3 totals 12 residues. V was clipped by 6 bases and J by 4 bases, with 12 bases between them. CDR3 sequence: CACDPGGETQYF. The CDR3 DNA reads as TGTGCCTGCGACCCCGGGGGAGAGACCCAGTACTTC.

The gene calls are TRBV7-9 and TRBJ1-3; no clear D. Between the trimmed V and J ends, which lost 5 bases and 6 bases, there was a span of 17 bases. The CDR3 is made up of 15 amino acids. CDR1 and CDR2 (germline): SEHNR, FQNEAQ (reference sequence). CDR3 in amino acids: CASSQVRGTTNTIYF. The CDR3 DNA sequence: TGTGCCAGCAGCCAGGTACGGGGAACTACAAACACCATATATTTT.